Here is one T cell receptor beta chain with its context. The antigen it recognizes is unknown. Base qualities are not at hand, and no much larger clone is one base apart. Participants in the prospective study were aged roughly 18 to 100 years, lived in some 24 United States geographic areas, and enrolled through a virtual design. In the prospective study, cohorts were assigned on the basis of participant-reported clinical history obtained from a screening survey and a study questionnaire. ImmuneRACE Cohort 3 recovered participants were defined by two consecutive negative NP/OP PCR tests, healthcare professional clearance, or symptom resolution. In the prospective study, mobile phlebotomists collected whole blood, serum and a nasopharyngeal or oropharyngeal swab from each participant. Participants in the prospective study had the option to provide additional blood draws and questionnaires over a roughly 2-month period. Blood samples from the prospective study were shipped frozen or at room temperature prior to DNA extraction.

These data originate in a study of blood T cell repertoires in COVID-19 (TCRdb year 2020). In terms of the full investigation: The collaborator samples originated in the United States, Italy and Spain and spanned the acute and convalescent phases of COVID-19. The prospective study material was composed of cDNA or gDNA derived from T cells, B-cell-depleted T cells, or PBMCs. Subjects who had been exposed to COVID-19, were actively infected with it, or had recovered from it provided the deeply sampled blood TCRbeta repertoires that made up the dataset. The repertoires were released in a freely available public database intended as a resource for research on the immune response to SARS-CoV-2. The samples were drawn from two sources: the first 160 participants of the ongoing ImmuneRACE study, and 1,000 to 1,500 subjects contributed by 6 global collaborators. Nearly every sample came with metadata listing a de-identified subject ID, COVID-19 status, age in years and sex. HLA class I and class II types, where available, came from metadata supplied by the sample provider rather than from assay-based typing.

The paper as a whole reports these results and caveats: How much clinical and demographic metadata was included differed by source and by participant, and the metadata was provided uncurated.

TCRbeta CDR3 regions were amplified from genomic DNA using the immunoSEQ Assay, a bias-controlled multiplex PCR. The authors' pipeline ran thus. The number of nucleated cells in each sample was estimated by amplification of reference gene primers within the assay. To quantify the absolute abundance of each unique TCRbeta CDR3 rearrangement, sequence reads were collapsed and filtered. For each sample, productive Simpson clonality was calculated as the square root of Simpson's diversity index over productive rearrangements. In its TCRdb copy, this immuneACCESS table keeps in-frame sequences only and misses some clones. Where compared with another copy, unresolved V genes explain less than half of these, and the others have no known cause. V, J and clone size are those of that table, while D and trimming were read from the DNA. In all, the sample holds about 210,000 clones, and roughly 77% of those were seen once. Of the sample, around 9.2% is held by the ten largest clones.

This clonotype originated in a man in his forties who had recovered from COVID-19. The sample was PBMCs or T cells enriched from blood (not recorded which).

CDR3 reads: CASRNDEDWGGHGYTF. The DNA reads TGTGCCAGCAGGAACGATGAAGATTGGGGAGGTCATGGCTACACCTTC. The chain joins TRBV5-6 to TRBJ1-2; no D gene can be assigned with confidence. From a lookup of the germline V gene, CDR1 and CDR2 are SGHDT and YYEEEE. Including cysteine and phenylalanine, the CDR3 has 16 amino acids. Just CDR3 DNA is preserved here, 48 bases in frame from base 1. V gives up 5 bases and J gives up 6 bases, and the segment between their germline ends measures 23 bases.